Described below is a single TCR beta chain sequence and its context. Its specificity is unknown. The sample is drawn from a study of cytomegalovirus exposure and HLA in healthy donors. Looking at the study overall: The study's early data release held about 85 million unique TCRs from HLA-typed donors.

Trimming removed 6 bases at V and 7 bases at J, with 18 bases between. Per the germline V gene, CDR1 is MNHNS and CDR2 is SASEGT. The CDR3 is 15 residues long. It was with 60 Vbeta and 13 Jbeta primers that the PCR ran. Libraries were prepared by immunoSEQ multiplex PCR; TCRdb keeps only in-frame clonotypes and omits some of them. Of 75,000 to 90,000 clones listed, about 78% were seen once; the top ten hold approximately 3.2%. Regarding the study as a whole: Earlier analysis looked at TCR beta V segments, and most were productive about 87% or about 30% of the time. Presence/absence analyses assumed roughly uniform sequencing depth across donors, which may not hold. Reportedly, HLA-A and HLA-B alleles of most subjects were accurately predicted from TCR beta.

What was sequenced was PBMCs. This receptor was obtained from a man aged 45-60 years in good health and CMV-seronegative. The gene calls are TRBV6-1 and TRBJ1-4; perhaps TRBD1 as D (6 bases). CDR3 DNA: TGTGCCAGCAGATTCGCCGGCAGGGGCCTTGAAAAACTGTTTTTT. Protein product: CASRFAGRGLEKLFF.